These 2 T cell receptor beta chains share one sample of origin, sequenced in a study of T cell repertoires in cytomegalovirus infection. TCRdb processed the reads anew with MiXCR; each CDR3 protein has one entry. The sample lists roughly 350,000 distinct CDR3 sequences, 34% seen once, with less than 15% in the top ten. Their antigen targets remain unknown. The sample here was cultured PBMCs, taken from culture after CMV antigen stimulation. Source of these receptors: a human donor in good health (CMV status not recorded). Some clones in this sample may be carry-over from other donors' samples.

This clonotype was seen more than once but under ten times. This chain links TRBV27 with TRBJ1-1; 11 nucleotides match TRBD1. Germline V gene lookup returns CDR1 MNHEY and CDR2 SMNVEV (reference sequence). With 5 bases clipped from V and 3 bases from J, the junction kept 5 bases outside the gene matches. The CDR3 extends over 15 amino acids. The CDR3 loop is CASSKDRGPYTEAFF. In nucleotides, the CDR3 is TGTGCCAGCAGTAAGGACAGGGGGCCGTACACTGAAGCTTTCTTT.

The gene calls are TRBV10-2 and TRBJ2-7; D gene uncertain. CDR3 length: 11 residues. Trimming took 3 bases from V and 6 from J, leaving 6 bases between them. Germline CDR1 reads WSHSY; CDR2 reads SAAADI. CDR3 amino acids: CASSDYGEQYV. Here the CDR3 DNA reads TGCGCCAGCAGTGATTACGGCGAGCAGTACGTC.